This T cell receptor beta chain stems from a study of cytomegalovirus exposure and HLA in healthy donors. General observations from the study: The authors later linked a missense DCLRE1C variant to TCR beta V- and J-gene trimming. A few V segments could not be told apart, such as TRBV6-2 and TRBV6-3, and were left out.

Details on this clone: What it binds is unknown.

The CDR3 is 16 residues long. CDR1 is SEHNR and CDR2 is FQNEAQ in the germline V gene (reference sequence). The J segment lost 0 bases and the V segment lost 5 bases, leaving 7 bases of the junction unmatched. Primers: 60 Vbeta forward and 13 Jbeta reverse. Original analysis: Unique TCR beta chains totaled 65 million to 95 million in a later count, with approximately 11 million of them shared. Generated by immunoSEQ multiplex PCR, the TCRdb table keeps only in-frame clones and is missing some. V, J and clone size reflect that table, while D and trimming were determined from the DNA. Here the sample spans 100,000 to 150,000 clones, 75% to 85% being singletons.

The rearrangement links TRBV7-9 to TRBJ2-3; TRBD2 matches 8 bases. This receptor was obtained from a man aged 35-49 years in good health and CMV-seronegative. Material for sequencing was PBMCs. The CDR3 sequence: CASSPIRGGSTDTQYF. CDR3 nucleotide sequence: TGTGCCAGCAGCCCGATCCGGGGGGGAAGCACAGATACGCAGTATTTT.